This T cell receptor (beta chain) comes out of a study of T cell clonality in common variable immunodeficiency (dated by TCRdb to the mid-2010s). CVID samples and control samples contributed equivalent amounts of genomic DNA as sequencing input. For every sample, a 60 bp segment covering the rearranged TCRbeta CDR3 region was amplified and then sequenced. The immunoSEQ assay, a bias-corrected multiplex PCR with high-throughput sequencing, was employed for TCRbeta amplification. In the original analysis: Each unique nucleotide sequence was treated as a clone and annotated with V, D and J genes, copy number and frequency. Sequences were labeled productive if in frame, and non-productive if out of frame or containing stop codons. As previously described, Shannon's entropy was used to calculate clonality. Mean CDR3 Kyte-Doolittle hydropathy was derived from the predicted amino acid sequences of productive clones. Using the R hclust function, scaled V gene usage was clustered hierarchically with Manhattan distance and complete linkage. Sharing of clones by CDR3 amino acid sequence was evaluated by resampling 12 repertoires per group over 100 rounds. The repertoires were searched for 65 to 80 published EBV-specific and some 240 published CMV-specific TCRbeta sequences. After a couple of CVID samples that produced fewer than 10,000 sequences were dropped from the analysis, some 43 CVID repertoires remained. TCRdb obtained this table from immuneACCESS and retained in-frame rearrangements with V and J assigned. These tables miss some clones; where compared with another copy, unresolved V genes account for less than half of the shortfall, and the remainder is unexplained. Clone size and the V and J calls come from that table; the DNA yielded D and trimming. The table records under 30,000 clones for this sample, and not one of them appears only once. The biggest ten clones account for approximately 9% of the sample.

Diagnosis of CVID followed standard criteria, namely serum IgG, IgA and/or IgM below the normal range together with specific antibody deficiency. There were about 45 subjects in the CVID group (29 male and some 15 female), ranging in age from about 8 to 65 years, with a mean age of 40. Most of the CVID patients and most of the healthy controls were of Caucasian heritage. All CVID subjects had received replacement immunoglobulin therapy for at least one year at the time of study participation. At the time of blood collection, no CVID subject was ill or was being treated with immunomodulatory or immunosuppressive medication. Heparinized peripheral whole blood samples of about 4.5 to 9 ml were obtained from each donor. TCRbeta CDR3 repertoires were sequenced from genomic DNA of adults with common variable immune deficiency (CVID) and healthy adult controls. Diluted blood was density-centrifuged over Hypaque 1077 or Ficoll-Paque to isolate peripheral blood mononuclear cells. Genomic DNA was obtained from unsorted mononuclear cells through either Qiagen column purification or a centrifugation-based method.

Overall study outcomes, separate from this receptor: Even though DNA input was the same, control samples had an average of roughly 76,000 unique sequences each, compared with roughly 30,000 in CVID samples. CVID TCRbeta sequences were reported to have fewer deletions and N-nucleotide insertions and to lack highly modified clones with 13 or more V deletions. Healthy controls shared more TCRbeta clones with each other than CVID subjects shared among themselves (p < 0.0001). TCRbeta clonality was higher in CVID subjects than in healthy controls (t-test p = 0.018), and the increase was most characteristic of about a third of subjects. Patient heterogeneity within the CVID cohort put limits on correlating repertoire features with clinical complications. According to the authors, finding the cause of the higher clonality in CVID would require sequencing the repertoires of T cell subpopulations.

CDR1 and CDR2 (ENHRY, SYGVKD) derive from the germline V gene. V and J lose 6 bases and 2 bases, and a span of 10 bases separates them. Inclusive of the bounding cysteine and phenylalanine, the CDR3 is 13 residues long. The DNA covers only part of the CDR3, 30 bases in frame from base 1. This clone has a count of ten or more. Its antigen remains unidentified. The CDR3 goes on 3 residues after the read ends, and that part is filled in from the germline J gene. The sequence was collected from a human donor with common variable immunodeficiency. Sequencing used peripheral blood mononuclear cells. The rearrangement joined TRBV10-3 to TRBJ1-1; no confident D gene assignment can be made. CDR3 DNA, as far as it was read: TGTGCCATCAGCCCAGAATTCAACACTGAA. It translates to CAISPEFNTE. The full-length CDR3 reads as CAISPEFNTEAFF.